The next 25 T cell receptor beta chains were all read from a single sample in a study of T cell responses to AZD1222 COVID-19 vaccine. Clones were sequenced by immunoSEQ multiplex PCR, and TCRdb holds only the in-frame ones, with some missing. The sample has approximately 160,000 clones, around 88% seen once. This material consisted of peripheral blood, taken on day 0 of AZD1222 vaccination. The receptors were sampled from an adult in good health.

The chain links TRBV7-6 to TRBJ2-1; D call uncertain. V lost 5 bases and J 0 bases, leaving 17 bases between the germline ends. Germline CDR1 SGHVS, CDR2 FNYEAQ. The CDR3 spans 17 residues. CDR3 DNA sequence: TGTGCCAGCAGCCCAGAGGTCGGCGGAAGCTCCTACAATGAGCAGTTCTTC. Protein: CASSPEVGGSSYNEQFF. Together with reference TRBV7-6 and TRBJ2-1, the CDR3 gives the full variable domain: GAGVSQSPRYKVTKRGQDVALRCDPISGHVSLYWYRQALGQGPEFLTYFNYEAQQDKSGLPNDRFSAERPEGSISTLTIQRTEQRDSAMYRCASSPEVGGSSYNEQFFGPGTRLTVL.

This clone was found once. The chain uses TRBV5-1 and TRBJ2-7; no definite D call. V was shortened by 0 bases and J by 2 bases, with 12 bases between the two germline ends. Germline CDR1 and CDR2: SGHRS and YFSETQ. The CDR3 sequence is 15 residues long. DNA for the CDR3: TGCGCCAGCAGCTTGGAGGGCTCCGGAACCTACGAGCAGTACTTC. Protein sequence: CASSLEGSGTYEQYF. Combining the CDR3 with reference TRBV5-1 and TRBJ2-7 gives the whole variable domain KAGVTQTPRYLIKTRGQQVTLSCSPISGHRSVSWYQQTPGQGLQFLFEYFSETQRNKGNFPGRFSGRQFSNSRSEMNVSTLELGDSALYLCASSLEGSGTYEQYFGPGTRLTVT.

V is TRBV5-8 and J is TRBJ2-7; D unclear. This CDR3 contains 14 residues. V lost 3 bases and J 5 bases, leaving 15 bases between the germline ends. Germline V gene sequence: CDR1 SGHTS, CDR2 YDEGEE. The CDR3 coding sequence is TGTGCCAGCAGCTCCGAAGCGATTCGGCACGAGCAGTACTTC. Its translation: CASSSEAIRHEQYF.

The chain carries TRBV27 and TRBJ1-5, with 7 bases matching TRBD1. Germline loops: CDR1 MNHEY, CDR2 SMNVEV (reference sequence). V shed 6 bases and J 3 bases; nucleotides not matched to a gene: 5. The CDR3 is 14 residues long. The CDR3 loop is CASSDTGANQPQHF. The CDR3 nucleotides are TGTGCCAGCAGCGACACAGGGGCCAATCAGCCCCAGCATTTT.

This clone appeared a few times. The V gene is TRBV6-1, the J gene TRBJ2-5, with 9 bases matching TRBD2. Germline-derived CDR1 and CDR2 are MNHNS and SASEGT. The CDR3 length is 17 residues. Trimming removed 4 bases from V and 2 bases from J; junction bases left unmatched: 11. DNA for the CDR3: TGTGCCAGCAGTGGTAGCGGGAGCTTATTGAGACAAGAGACCCAGTACTTC. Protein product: CASSGSGSLLRQETQYF.

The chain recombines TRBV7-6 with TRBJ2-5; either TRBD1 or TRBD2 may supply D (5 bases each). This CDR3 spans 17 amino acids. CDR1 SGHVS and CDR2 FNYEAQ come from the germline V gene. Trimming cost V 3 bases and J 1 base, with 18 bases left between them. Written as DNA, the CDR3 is TGTGCCAGCAGCTTCTTTCGAGGGGATCGGGGCCAAGAGACCCAGTACTTC. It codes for CASSFFRGDRGQETQYF.

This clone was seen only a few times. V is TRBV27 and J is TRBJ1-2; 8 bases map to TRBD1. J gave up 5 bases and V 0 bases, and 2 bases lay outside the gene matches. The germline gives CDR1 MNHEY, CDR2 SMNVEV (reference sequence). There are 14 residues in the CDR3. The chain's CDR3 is CASSLSTGEYGYTF. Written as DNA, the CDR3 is TGTGCCAGCAGTTTATCGACAGGGGAATATGGCTACACCTTC.

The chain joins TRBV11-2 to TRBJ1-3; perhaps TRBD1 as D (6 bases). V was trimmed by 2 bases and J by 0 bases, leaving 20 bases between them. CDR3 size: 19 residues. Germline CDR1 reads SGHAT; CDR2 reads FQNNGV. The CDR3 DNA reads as TGTGCCAGCAGCTTACTTGGCACAGGGTGGTTGAGCTCTGGAAACACCATATATTTT. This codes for CASSLLGTGWLSSGNTIYF.

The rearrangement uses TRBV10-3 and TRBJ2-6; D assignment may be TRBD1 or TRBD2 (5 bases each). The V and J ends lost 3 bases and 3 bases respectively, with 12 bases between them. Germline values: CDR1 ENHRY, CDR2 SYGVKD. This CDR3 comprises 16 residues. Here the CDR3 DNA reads TGTGCCATCAGTGACGGGACCCGCCGTGGGGCCAACGTCCTGACTTTC. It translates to CAISDGTRRGANVLTF.

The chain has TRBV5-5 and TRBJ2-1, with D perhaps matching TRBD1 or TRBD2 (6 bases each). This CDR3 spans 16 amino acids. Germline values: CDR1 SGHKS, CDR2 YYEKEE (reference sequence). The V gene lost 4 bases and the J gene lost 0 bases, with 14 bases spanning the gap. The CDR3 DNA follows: TGTGCCAGCAGCCAGACAGGCGGGACCTCCTACAATGAGCAGTTCTTC. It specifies CASSQTGGTSYNEQFF.

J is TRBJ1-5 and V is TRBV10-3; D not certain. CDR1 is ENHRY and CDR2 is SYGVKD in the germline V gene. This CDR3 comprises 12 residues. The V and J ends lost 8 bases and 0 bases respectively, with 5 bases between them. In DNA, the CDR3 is TGTGCCATCGCAGCTAGCAATCAGCCCCAGCATTTT. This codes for CAIAASNQPQHF.

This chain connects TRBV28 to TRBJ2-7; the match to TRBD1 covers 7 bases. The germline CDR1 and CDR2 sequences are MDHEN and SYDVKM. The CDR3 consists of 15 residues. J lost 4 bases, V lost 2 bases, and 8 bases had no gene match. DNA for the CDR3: TGTGCCAGCAGTTTAGGGATGAGGGGGCCTTACGAGCAGTACTTC. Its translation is CASSLGMRGPYEQYF.

The chain's CDR3 is CASSLTPSASEQFF. DNA for the CDR3: TGTGCCAGCAGCTTAACCCCCTCAGCGAGTGAGCAGTTCTTC. This chain uses TRBV7-3 with TRBJ2-1; unclear D gene. The germline CDR1 and CDR2 sequences are SGHTA and FQGTGA. The V gene lost 0 bases and the J gene lost 9 bases, with 12 bases spanning the gap. CDR3 size: 14 residues.

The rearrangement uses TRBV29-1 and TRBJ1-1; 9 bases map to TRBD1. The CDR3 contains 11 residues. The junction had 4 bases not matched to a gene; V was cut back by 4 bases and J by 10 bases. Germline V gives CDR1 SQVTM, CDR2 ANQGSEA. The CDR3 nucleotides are TGCAGCGTTGGGGACAGGGAAAGAGCTTTCTTT. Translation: CSVGDRERAFF.

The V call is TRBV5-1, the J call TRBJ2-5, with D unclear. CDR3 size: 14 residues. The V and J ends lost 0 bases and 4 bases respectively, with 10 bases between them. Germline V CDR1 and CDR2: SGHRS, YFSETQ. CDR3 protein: CASSLEQRSETQYF. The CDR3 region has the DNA TGCGCCAGCAGCTTGGAGCAGAGGTCAGAGACCCAGTACTTC.

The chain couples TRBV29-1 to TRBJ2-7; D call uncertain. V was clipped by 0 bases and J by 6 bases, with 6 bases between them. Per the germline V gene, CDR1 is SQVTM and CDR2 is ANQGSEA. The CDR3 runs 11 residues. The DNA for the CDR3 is TGCAGCGTTGAAGAGGTGGCCGAGCAGTACTTC. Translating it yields CSVEEVAEQYF.

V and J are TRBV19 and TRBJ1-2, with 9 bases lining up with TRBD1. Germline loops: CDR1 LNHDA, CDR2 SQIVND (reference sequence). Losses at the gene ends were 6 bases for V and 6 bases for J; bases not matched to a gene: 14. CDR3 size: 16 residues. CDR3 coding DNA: TGTGCCAGTAGGGGACAGGGAGGTTTACTGCCTGATGGCTACACCTTC. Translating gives CASRGQGGLLPDGYTF.

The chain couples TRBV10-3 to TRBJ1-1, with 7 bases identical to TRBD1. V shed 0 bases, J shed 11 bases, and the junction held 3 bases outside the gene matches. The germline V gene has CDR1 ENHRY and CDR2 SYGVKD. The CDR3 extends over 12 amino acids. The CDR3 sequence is CAISESDRLAFF. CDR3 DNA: TGTGCCATCAGTGAGTCGGACAGGCTGGCTTTCTTT.

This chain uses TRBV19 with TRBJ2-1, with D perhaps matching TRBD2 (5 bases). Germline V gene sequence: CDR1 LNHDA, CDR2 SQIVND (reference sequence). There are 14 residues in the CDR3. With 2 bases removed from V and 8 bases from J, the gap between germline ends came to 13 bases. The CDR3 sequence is CASSIKGARDEQFF. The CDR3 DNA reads TGTGCCAGTAGTATAAAGGGAGCGCGCGATGAGCAGTTCTTC. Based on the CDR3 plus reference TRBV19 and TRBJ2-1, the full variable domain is DGGITQSPKYLFRKEGQNVTLSCEQNLNHDAMYWYRQDPGQGLRLIYYSQIVNDFQKGDIAEGYSVSREKKESFPLTVTSAQKNPTAFYLCASSIKGARDEQFFGPGTRLTVL.

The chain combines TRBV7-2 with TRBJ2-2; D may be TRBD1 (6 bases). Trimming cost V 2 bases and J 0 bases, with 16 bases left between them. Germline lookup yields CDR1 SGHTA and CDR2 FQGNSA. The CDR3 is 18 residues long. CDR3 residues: CASSLKLMRTANTGELFF. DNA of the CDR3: TGTGCCAGCAGCTTAAAATTAATGAGGACAGCGAACACCGGGGAGCTGTTTTTT.

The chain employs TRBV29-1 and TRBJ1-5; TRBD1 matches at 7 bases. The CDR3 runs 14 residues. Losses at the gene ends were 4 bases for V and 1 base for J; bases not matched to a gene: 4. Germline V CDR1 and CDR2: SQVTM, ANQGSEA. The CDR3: CSVGDRASNQPQHF. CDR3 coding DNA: TGCAGCGTTGGTGACAGGGCGAGCAATCAGCCCCAGCATTTT. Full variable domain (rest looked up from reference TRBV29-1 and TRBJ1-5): SAVISQKPSRDICQRGTSLTIQCQVDSQVTMMFWYRQQPGQSLTLIATANQGSEATYESGFVIDKFPISRPNLTFSTLTVSNMSPEDSSIYLCSVGDRASNQPQHFGDGTRLSIL.

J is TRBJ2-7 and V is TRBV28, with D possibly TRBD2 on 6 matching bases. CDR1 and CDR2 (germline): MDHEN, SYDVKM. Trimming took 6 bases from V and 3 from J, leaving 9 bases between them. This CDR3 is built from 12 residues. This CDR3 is CASREGHYEQYF. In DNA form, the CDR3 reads TGTGCCAGCAGGGAGGGCCACTACGAGCAGTACTTC.

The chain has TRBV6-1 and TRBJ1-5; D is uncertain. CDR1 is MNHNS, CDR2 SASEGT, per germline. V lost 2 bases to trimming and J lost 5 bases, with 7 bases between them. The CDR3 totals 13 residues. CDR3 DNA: TGTGCCAGCAGTGAAACCTGGGATCAGCCCCAGCATTTT. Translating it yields CASSETWDQPQHF.

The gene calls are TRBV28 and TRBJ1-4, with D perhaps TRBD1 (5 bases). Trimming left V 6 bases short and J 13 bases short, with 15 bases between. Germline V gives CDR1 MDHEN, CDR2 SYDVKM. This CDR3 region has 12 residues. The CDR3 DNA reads TGTGCCAGCAGCCTGGGGGAATTAGGACTGTTTTTT. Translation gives CASSLGELGLFF.

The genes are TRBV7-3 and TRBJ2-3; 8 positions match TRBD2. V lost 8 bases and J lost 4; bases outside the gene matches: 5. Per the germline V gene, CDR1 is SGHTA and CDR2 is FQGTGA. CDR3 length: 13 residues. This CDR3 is CASGQLAADTQYF. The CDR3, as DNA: TGTGCCAGCGGGCAACTAGCGGCAGATACGCAGTATTTT.